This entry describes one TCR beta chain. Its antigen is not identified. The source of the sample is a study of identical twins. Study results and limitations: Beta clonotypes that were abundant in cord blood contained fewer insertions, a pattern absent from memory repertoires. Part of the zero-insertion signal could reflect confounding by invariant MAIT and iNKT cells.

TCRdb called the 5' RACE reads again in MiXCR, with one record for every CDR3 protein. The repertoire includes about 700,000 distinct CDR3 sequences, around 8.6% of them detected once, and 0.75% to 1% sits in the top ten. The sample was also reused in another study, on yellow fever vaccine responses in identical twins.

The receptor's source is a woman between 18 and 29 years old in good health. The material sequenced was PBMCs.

The CDR3 protein is CSARDRGAGGYEQFF. DNA for the CDR3: TGCAGTGCTAGGGACCGTGGGGCGGGAGGTTATGAGCAGTTCTTC. V is TRBV20-1 and J is TRBJ2-1; 8 bases match TRBD2. This CDR3 spans 15 amino acids. Germline-derived CDR1 and CDR2 are DFQATT and SNEGSKA (reference sequence). V gave up 3 bases and J gave up 8 bases; unmatched junction bases: 12.